This T cell receptor beta chain comes out of a study of Graves' ophthalmopathy and Graves' hyperthyroidism. The study amplified TCR beta CDR3 regions using RNA transcripts. First-round RT-PCR with HTBI primers preceded a second-round multiplex PCR. TCRdb passed the multiplex PCR reads through MiXCR, listing each CDR3 protein once. The sample consists of 560,000 or so distinct CDR3 sequences, about 35% of them appearing once. Ineligible for inclusion were patients with other autoimmune diseases, uncontrolled infections, pregnancy or lactation. V lost 4 bases to trimming and J lost 0 bases, with 10 bases between them. The CDR3 runs 14 residues. The V gene's germline CDR1 is SNHLY and CDR2 FYNNEI. Points from the study as a whole: Most thyroid clonotypes with frequency above 0.001 were detected in blood too.

The sample holds many counts of this clonotype. Its antigen remains unknown. The chain combines TRBV2 with TRBJ2-7, with no clear D. Sequencing was performed on peripheral blood or thyroid tissue (not recorded which). The receptor was derived from an adult man with Graves' hyperthyroidism. CDR3 DNA sequence: TGTGCCAGCAGTGGCCGGACGGGCTCCTACGAGCAGTACTTC. Translation gives CASSGRTGSYEQYF.